This TCR beta chain was captured in a study of cytomegalovirus exposure and HLA in healthy donors. Findings of the study overall: Trimming of TCR beta V- and J-genes showed a link, identified in a later analysis, to a missense DCLRE1C variant. Previous analysis showed most TCR beta V segments were productive about 87% or about 30% of the time.

Primers included in the PCR were 60 Vbeta and 13 Jbeta primers. Sequencing used immunoSEQ multiplex PCR; TCRdb keeps in-frame clones, though not all of them. Its clone listing holds roughly 120,000 clones. Worth noting for this clone: Its antigen remains unknown.

Trimming pared 6 bases from V and 1 base from J, leaving 9 bases between. The length of the CDR3 is 13 residues. Germline V gene data show CDR1 as SNHLY and CDR2 as FYNNEI. This chain connects TRBV2 to TRBJ1-2; D is possibly TRBD1 (5 bases). This clonotype was sampled from a man aged 35-49 years in good health and CMV-seronegative. The sample comprised PBMCs. CDR3: CASRLTVNYGYTF. As DNA, the CDR3 is TGTGCCAGCAGGCTGACAGTTAACTATGGCTACACCTTC.